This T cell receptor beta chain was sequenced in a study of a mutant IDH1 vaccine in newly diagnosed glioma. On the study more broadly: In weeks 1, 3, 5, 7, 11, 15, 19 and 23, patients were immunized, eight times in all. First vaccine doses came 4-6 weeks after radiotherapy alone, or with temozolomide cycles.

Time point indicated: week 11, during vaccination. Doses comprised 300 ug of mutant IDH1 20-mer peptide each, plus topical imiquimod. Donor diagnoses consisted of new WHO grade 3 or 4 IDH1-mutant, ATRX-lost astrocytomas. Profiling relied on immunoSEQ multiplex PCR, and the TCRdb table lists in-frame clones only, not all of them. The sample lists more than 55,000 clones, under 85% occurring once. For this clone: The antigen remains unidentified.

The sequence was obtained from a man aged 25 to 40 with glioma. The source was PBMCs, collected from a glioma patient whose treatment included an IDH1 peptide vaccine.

CDR3 nucleotide sequence: TGTGCCAGCAGTTTGGGGACGGACTACATGAACACTGAAGCTTTCTTT. Its protein product is CASSLGTDYMNTEAFF. The chain links TRBV28 to TRBJ1-1, with D maybe TRBD1 (5 bases). The V end lost 3 bases, the J end lost 0 bases, and 14 bases lay between the germline ends. This CDR3 comprises 16 residues. Per germline, CDR1 MDHEN and CDR2 SYDVKM.